This T cell receptor (beta chain) derives from a study of cytomegalovirus exposure and HLA in healthy donors. Study-wide points: Most subjects' HLA-A and HLA-B alleles were reportedly predicted from TCR beta sequences.

The PCR employed 60 Vbeta primers together with 13 Jbeta primers. Produced via immunoSEQ multiplex PCR; TCRdb's table is partial and in-frame only. The table has 80,000 or so clones, roughly 80% seen once. This clone appeared a few times. Antigen: not known. This CDR3 spans 14 amino acids. With 0 bases clipped from V and 10 bases from J, the junction kept 8 bases outside the gene matches. Germline V gives CDR1 GTSNPN, CDR2 SVGIG (reference sequence). This sequence was found in a woman aged 40-49 years in good health and CMV-seronegative. The source material was PBMCs. The rearrangement links TRBV30 to TRBJ1-4; TRBD1 matches at 7 bases. CDR3 sequence reads: CAWSVQGGQRKLFF. The CDR3 nucleotides read TGTGCCTGGAGTGTCCAAGGGGGACAGCGAAAACTGTTTTTT.